The TCR beta chain described here comes from a study of T-cell memory formation after mild COVID-19. At the level of the study: In these data, TCR clusters were largely donor specific.

This clonotype turned up a few times. Antigen: not known. Regarding the study as a whole: Within pre-infection memory, some responding clones were found, suggesting cross-reactive memory joined.

TCRdb redid the calling of the 5' RACE reads with MiXCR, one entry per CDR3 protein. This sample has over 150,000 distinct CDR3 sequences, with 18% found just once. The CDR3 is 14 residues long. Trimming stripped 0 bases from V and 5 bases from J, with 13 bases between. Germline CDR1 and CDR2: DFQATT and SNEGSKA (reference sequence). The genes are TRBV20-1 and TRBJ2-5, with a weak D call TRBD2 (5 bases). Sample: PBMCs or a T cell subset sorted from them (not recorded which). The sequence was obtained from a man in his late teens or twenties who had mild COVID-19 (a few samples of this study predate the infection). Cell type and time point are not known. The CDR3 bases are TGCAGTGCTAGAGATCGGCGAGGCGGGGAGACCCAGTACTTC. Translation: CSARDRRGGETQYF.